The 27 T cell receptor beta chains listed next were all sequenced from one sample in a study of T-cell memory formation after mild COVID-19. TCRdb itself ran the 5' RACE reads through MiXCR, one entry per CDR3 protein. The sample consists of about 190,000 distinct CDR3 sequences, approximately 20% of them appearing once. Sequenced: PBMCs or a T cell subset sorted from them (not recorded which). These receptors were collected from an adult woman who had mild COVID-19 (a few samples of this study predate the infection). Cell type and time point are not known.

This clonotype was picked up a small number of times. This sequence joins TRBV7-9 and TRBJ1-2; D is undetermined. From germline, CDR1 is SEHNR and CDR2 FQNEAQ (reference sequence). V lost 3 bases and J lost 0, with 17 bases in between. The CDR3 spans 17 residues. Here the CDR3 reads CASSLKSKAGANYGYTF. Here the CDR3 DNA reads TGTGCCAGCAGCTTGAAGAGTAAGGCTGGTGCTAACTATGGCTACACCTTC.

The J gene is TRBJ2-6, the V gene TRBV9; 8 bases agree with TRBD1. V shed 0 bases and J 0 bases; nucleotides not matched to a gene: 5. The germline V gene has CDR1 SGDLS and CDR2 YYNGEE. The CDR3 has 18 amino acids. The CDR3 reads CASSVDRTGRSGANVLTF. The CDR3 region has the DNA TGTGCCAGCAGCGTAGATAGGACAGGGCGCTCTGGGGCCAACGTCCTGACTTTC.

The chain couples TRBV9 to TRBJ2-5; maybe TRBD1 (8 bases). The length of the CDR3 is 15 residues. The ends were cut back, 2 bases at V and 5 bases at J, with 16 bases in the middle. CDR1 is SGDLS and CDR2 is YYNGEE in the germline V gene. CDR3 loop: CASSVRDRGGETQYF. The CDR3 nucleotides are TGTGCCAGCAGCGTTAGAGACAGGGGAGGGGAGACCCAGTACTTC.

This clonotype was detected a few times. The chain is built from TRBV5-1 and TRBJ2-5; possible D gene TRBD1, 6 bases. With 3 bases removed from V and 4 bases from J, the gap between germline ends came to 10 bases. This CDR3 has 13 amino acids. The germline CDR1 and CDR2 sequences are SGHRS and YFSETQ. Here the CDR3 DNA reads TGCGCCAGCAGCTCAGGGGTAGCAGAGACCCAGTACTTC. Protein product: CASSSGVAETQYF.

V is TRBV3-1 and J is TRBJ2-1; 12 bases fit TRBD2. Germline V gives CDR1 LGHDT, CDR2 YNNKEL (reference sequence). The length of the CDR3 is 14 residues. V lost 1 base to trimming and J lost 13 bases; unmatched junction nucleotides: 5. The CDR3 nucleotides read TGTGCCAGCAGCCAAGCACTAGCGGGAGGTTCCCAGTTCTTC. Translated: CASSQALAGGSQFF.

The V gene is TRBV7-8, the J gene TRBJ2-5; no firm D call. The V end was cut by 1 base, the J end by 0 bases, with 6 bases between. Germline values: CDR1 SGHVS, CDR2 FQNEAQ. The CDR3 extends over 14 amino acids. The CDR3 spells CASSLGGDQETQYF. The CDR3, as DNA: TGTGCCAGCAGCTTAGGAGGTGACCAAGAGACCCAGTACTTC. Filled out from reference TRBV7-8 and TRBJ2-5, the complete variable domain reads GAGVSQSPRYKVAKRGQDVALRCDPISGHVSLFWYQQALGQGPEFLTYFQNEAQLDKSGLPSDRFFAERPEGSVSTLKIQRTQQEDSAVYLCASSLGGDQETQYFGPGTRLLVL.

This clonotype was recorded a few times. The chain recombines TRBV2 with TRBJ1-5; D is perhaps TRBD1 (5 bases). Trimming took 3 bases from V and 2 from J, leaving 11 bases between them. This CDR3 spans 15 amino acids. CDR1 and CDR2 from the germline V gene are SNHLY and FYNNEI. DNA for the CDR3: TGTGCCAGCAGTGAGGGCAGGGCGGGCAATCAGCCCCAGCATTTT. It codes for CASSEGRAGNQPQHF.

This clonotype showed up many times. This sequence joins TRBV9 and TRBJ2-7, with 10 bases that match TRBD2. This CDR3 region has 15 residues. The germline CDR1 and CDR2 sequences are SGDLS and YYNGEE. With 3 bases clipped from V and 2 bases from J, the junction kept 5 bases outside the gene matches. The CDR3 loop is CASSGGTSATYEQYF. The CDR3 nucleotides are TGTGCCAGCAGCGGGGGGACTAGCGCGACCTACGAGCAGTACTTC.

A few counts support this clonotype. The chain uses TRBV29-1 and TRBJ2-7; 7 bases align to TRBD1. Unmatched junction bases numbered 9, after V lost 6 bases and J lost 4 bases. Per germline, CDR1 SQVTM and CDR2 ANQGSEA. The CDR3 consists of 13 residues. Here the CDR3 DNA reads TGCAGCGTCCGGGACAGCAAAGTGTACGAGCAGTACTTC. It translates to CSVRDSKVYEQYF.

The chain joins TRBV29-1 to TRBJ1-1, with D possibly TRBD1 on 5 matching bases. Trimming stripped 2 bases from V and 1 base from J, with 14 bases between. There are 15 residues in the CDR3. Germline V gene data show CDR1 as SQVTM and CDR2 as ANQGSEA. The CDR3 nucleotides read TGCAGCGTTGAACATATGACAGCCGCGAACACTGAAGCTTTCTTT. It is translated as CSVEHMTAANTEAFF.

The gene calls are TRBV4-3 and TRBJ2-3; tentatively, D is TRBD2 (5 bases). V was trimmed by 6 bases and J by 2 bases, leaving 15 bases between them. The CDR3 loop spans 15 amino acids. Germline values: CDR1 LGHNA, CDR2 YSLEER. DNA for the CDR3: TGCGCCAGCAGAAAGAGCGGATCCTCCACAGATACGCAGTATTTT. Amino acid sequence: CASRKSGSSTDTQYF.

The V gene is TRBV12-3 or TRBV12-4, the J gene TRBJ1-2; perhaps TRBD1 as D (6 bases). CDR3 size: 12 residues. Trimming left V 6 bases short and J 8 bases short, with 13 bases between. The CDR3 bases are TGTGCCAGCAGGACACAAGGGGGAGGCTACACCTTC. This gives the protein CASRTQGGGYTF.

This clonotype has at least ten counts. The chain carries TRBV7-9 and TRBJ2-3; 8 nucleotides match TRBD2. The CDR3 totals 17 residues. After removal of 5 bases from V and 0 bases from J, the junction contained 10 bases not matched to a gene. In germline, CDR1 is SEHNR, CDR2 FQNEAQ (reference sequence). In DNA, the CDR3 is TGTGCCAGCAGCCCCCTTCGAGCTAGCGGGAGCACAGATACGCAGTATTTT. It codes for CASSPLRASGSTDTQYF.

This rearrangement joins TRBV6-2 or TRBV6-3 to TRBJ1-5, with D perhaps TRBD1 (5 bases). Germline V lookup: CDR1 MNHEY, CDR2 SVGEGT. The CDR3 extends over 13 amino acids. Trimming took off 2 bases at V and 9 bases at J, with 11 bases between the two ends. The CDR3 sequence: CASSYGGIRPQHF. The CDR3 coding sequence is TGTGCCAGCAGTTACGGGGGGATTAGGCCCCAGCATTTT.

This clonotype has a handful of counts. V is TRBV5-1 and J is TRBJ2-3, with 9 bases that match TRBD1. The CDR3 spans 15 residues. The V gene end was trimmed by 1 base and the J gene end by 4 bases; junction bases not matched to a gene: 4. Germline assignment: CDR1 SGHRS and CDR2 YFSETQ. CDR3 nucleotides: TGCGCCAGCAGCTTGTACCGACAGGGGGCAGATACGCAGTATTTT. This gives the protein CASSLYRQGADTQYF.

This clonotype was seen more than once but under ten times. The chain combines TRBV20-1 with TRBJ1-5; 7 bases agree with TRBD1. CDR1 DFQATT and CDR2 SNEGSKA come from the germline V gene (reference sequence). Trimming took 7 bases from V and 3 from J; bases not matched to a gene: 6. CDR3 length: 13 residues. This chain's CDR3 is CSGRGQINQPQHF. In DNA form, the CDR3 reads TGCAGTGGTAGGGGACAGATCAATCAGCCCCAGCATTTT.

The chain combines TRBV12-3 or TRBV12-4 with TRBJ2-3; 10 bases are a match to TRBD1. Losses at the gene ends were 3 bases for V and 5 bases for J; bases not matched to a gene: 2. This CDR3 region has 14 residues. The CDR3 nucleotides are TGTGCCAGCAGTTTCGGGACAGGGGTAGATACGCAGTATTTT. Protein sequence: CASSFGTGVDTQYF.

This clonotype appeared a few times. The chain combines TRBV5-1 with TRBJ2-7; 9 positions match TRBD1. With 4 bases clipped from V and 2 bases from J, the junction kept 4 bases outside the gene matches. The CDR3 consists of 14 residues. The germline gives CDR1 SGHRS, CDR2 YFSETQ. CDR3 amino acids: CASSDRDRAYEQYF. The CDR3 bases are TGCGCCAGCAGCGACCGGGACAGGGCCTACGAGCAGTACTTC.

This clonotype was counted at least ten times. This chain links TRBV5-6 with TRBJ2-4; D tentatively fits TRBD1 or TRBD2 (5 bases each). The germline V and J ends were trimmed by 5 bases and 0 bases, with 18 bases remaining between them. The length of the CDR3 is 17 residues. Germline assignment: CDR1 SGHDT and CDR2 YYEEEE. DNA for the CDR3: TGTGCCAGCAGTTTAAGCGGACCTGGGGCAGCCAAAAACATTCAGTACTTC. This translates into CASSLSGPGAAKNIQYF.

This clonotype was counted a few times. For the CDR3, the DNA is TGCGCCAGCGGACGGGGGGGAAGCACAGATACGCAGTATTTT. Its translation is CASGRGGSTDTQYF. The chain uses TRBV5-1 and TRBJ2-3; TRBD2 matches 8 bases. J was trimmed by 0 bases and V by 7 bases; bases with no gene match: 4. CDR1 SGHRS and CDR2 YFSETQ come from the germline V gene. The CDR3 loop spans 14 amino acids.

This clonotype was seen many times. The rearrangement links TRBV12-3 or TRBV12-4 to TRBJ2-1; TRBD1 is a possible D gene (5 bases). The CDR3 consists of 18 residues. The V and J ends lost 5 bases and 2 bases respectively, with 22 bases between them. The CDR3 region is CASSPTEFHYETYNEQFF. The DNA for the CDR3 is TGTGCCAGCAGTCCGACAGAATTCCATTACGAAACCTACAATGAGCAGTTCTTC.

This clonotype has more than one count but fewer than ten. This chain links TRBV4-3 with TRBJ2-1, with 12 bases lining up with TRBD2. The CDR3 contains 18 residues. V shed 1 base and J 6 bases; nucleotides not matched to a gene: 10. Germline V gives CDR1 LGHNA, CDR2 YSLEER. In DNA, the CDR3 is TGCGCCAGCAGCCAAGGACTAGCGGGAGCCTGGGGAATCAATGAGCAGTTCTTC. The encoded protein is CASSQGLAGAWGINEQFF.

This clonotype showed up just a few times. The V gene is TRBV4-3, the J gene TRBJ2-1, with no clear D. Germline CDR1 is LGHNA and CDR2 is YSLEER. V was clipped by 0 bases and J by 0 bases, with 12 bases between them. This CDR3 is 17 amino acids long. DNA of the CDR3: TGCGCCAGCAGCCAAGATTGGATCGGAGCCTCCTACAATGAGCAGTTCTTC. This codes for CASSQDWIGASYNEQFF.

This clonotype turned up a few times. V is TRBV12-3 or TRBV12-4 and J is TRBJ1-2; D is ambiguous. Trimming pared 3 bases from V and 8 bases from J, leaving 7 bases between. This CDR3 contains 11 residues. CDR3 in DNA: TGTGCCAGCAGTTTCCGTCGAGGCTACACCTTC. Translated, it gives CASSFRRGYTF.

The chain couples TRBV7-9 to TRBJ1-2, with TRBD1 identical over 9 bases. CDR3 length equals 14 residues. Germline assignment: CDR1 SEHNR and CDR2 FQNEAQ (reference sequence). The V and J ends lost 5 bases and 7 bases, in that order; junction bases with no gene match: 8. CDR3: CASSDPGTGPGYTF. CDR3 nucleotides: TGTGCCAGCAGCGATCCCGGGACAGGGCCTGGCTACACCTTC.

There are a few counts of this clonotype. CDR3 amino acids: CASTNPGWTNEKLFF. As DNA, the CDR3 is TGTGCCAGTACCAACCCAGGGTGGACTAATGAAAAACTGTTTTTT. V and J are TRBV19 and TRBJ1-4, with D perhaps TRBD1 (5 bases). This CDR3 has 15 amino acids. From germline, CDR1 is LNHDA and CDR2 SQIVND (reference sequence). Trimming took 7 bases from V and 2 from J, leaving 14 bases between them.

CDR3 sequence (DNA): TGTGCCAGCAGGGGACAGGGCGAACGAGAGACCCAGTACTTC. Residues: CASRGQGERETQYF. The chain carries TRBV12-3 or TRBV12-4 and TRBJ2-5, with 9 bases lining up with TRBD1. The V gene end was trimmed by 6 bases and the J gene end by 4 bases; junction bases not matched to a gene: 6. The CDR3 covers 14 residues.